Below, 24 T cell receptor beta chains from the same sample are listed, as sequenced in a study of siplizumab effects on memory and regulatory T cells. Sequencing used immunoSEQ multiplex PCR; TCRdb keeps in-frame clones, though not all of them. This repertoire shows tens of thousands of clones, over 85% found once; its top ten account for 6% to 7%. The sample comprised CD8+ T cells sorted from blood. The receptors were gathered from a human donor in good health.

V and J are TRBV27 and TRBJ1-1; the match to TRBD1 covers 7 bases. The CDR3 is 13 amino acids. Germline assignment: CDR1 MNHEY and CDR2 SMNVEV (reference sequence). With V trimmed by 6 bases and J by 4 bases, 5 bases remained unmatched. For the CDR3, the DNA is TGTGCCAGCAGGACAGGGTTGGCCACTGAAGCTTTCTTT. Protein: CASRTGLATEAFF.

In this sample, this clone turned up a few times. The genes are TRBV13 and TRBJ1-1; 10 bases align to TRBD1. The ends lost 5 bases at V and 1 base at J; junction bases unmatched: 4. The CDR3 extends over 15 amino acids. Germline CDR1 PRHDT, CDR2 FYEKMQ (reference sequence). DNA for the CDR3: TGTGCCAGCAGCGCGGGACAGGGGAAGAACACTGAAGCTTTCTTT. Translating it yields CASSAGQGKNTEAFF. The full variable domain, with the rest looked up from reference TRBV13 and TRBJ1-1, is AAGVIQSPRHLIKEKRETATLKCYPIPRHDTVYWYQQGPGQDPQFLISFYEKMQSDKGSIPDRFSAQQFSDYHSELNMSSLELGDSALYFCASSAGQGKNTEAFFGQGTRLTVV.

This chain links TRBV5-4 with TRBJ1-2; 8 nucleotides agree with TRBD1. From germline, CDR1 is SGHNT and CDR2 YYREEE (reference sequence). This CDR3 region has 15 residues. After removal of 2 bases from V and 6 bases from J, the junction contained 9 bases not matched to a gene. The CDR3 region is CASSFVGTGFDGYTF. The CDR3 coding sequence is TGTGCCAGCAGCTTCGTCGGGACAGGTTTTGATGGCTACACCTTC.

The rearrangement joins TRBV6-5 to TRBJ2-3; D tentatively fits TRBD1 or TRBD2 (5 bases each). V lost 6 bases and J lost 3, with 10 bases in between. The CDR3 runs 13 residues. Germline V CDR1 and CDR2: MNHEY, SVGAGI. DNA for the CDR3: TGTGCCAGCAGGTCGGGGCAAACAGATACGCAGTATTTT. Its protein is CASRSGQTDTQYF.

The V gene is TRBV7-9, the J gene TRBJ1-1, with D unclear. Germline V CDR1 and CDR2: SEHNR, FQNEAQ (reference sequence). This CDR3 has 16 residues. Trimming shortened V by 0 bases and J by 9 bases, and 20 bases separated the two germline ends. The CDR3 here is CASSLAPFHPFYQAFF. CDR3 bases: TGTGCCAGCAGCTTAGCCCCCTTCCACCCCTTTTATCAAGCTTTCTTT.

CDR3 residues: CASSPLRTDTQYF. The CDR3 nucleotides read TGTGCCAGCAGCCCACTCCGCACAGATACGCAGTATTTT. The V and J genes are TRBV11-2 and TRBJ2-3; D call uncertain. Germline lookup yields CDR1 SGHAT and CDR2 FQNNGV. This CDR3 has 13 residues. The V end lost 5 bases, the J end lost 1 base, and 7 bases lay between the germline ends.

The count of this clone is one. The chain combines TRBV11-1 with TRBJ2-1; possible D gene TRBD2, 5 bases. The CDR3 sequence is 14 residues long. V lost 1 base to trimming and J lost 4 bases, with 8 bases between them. Germline V gene data show CDR1 as SGHAT and CDR2 as FQDESV (reference sequence). The CDR3, as DNA: TGTGCCAGCAGCTTAGATGGACTGTACAATGAGCAGTTCTTC. Its protein is CASSLDGLYNEQFF.

V usage is TRBV4-1 and J usage is TRBJ1-5; 8 bases are a match to TRBD1. The germline V gene encodes CDR1 MGHRA and CDR2 YSYEKL. The CDR3 is 16 residues long. The J segment lost 5 bases and the V segment lost 4 bases, leaving 10 bases of the junction unmatched. The CDR3: CASSRGQGFDDQPQHF. CDR3 nucleotide sequence: TGCGCCAGCAGCCGTGGACAGGGATTCGATGATCAGCCCCAGCATTTT.

This clone came up once. V is TRBV7-6 and J is TRBJ2-4, with 7 nucleotides matching TRBD2. The germline V gene encodes CDR1 SGHVS and CDR2 FNYEAQ. CDR3 length: 15 amino acids. V dropped 5 bases and J dropped 9; count of bases not matched to a gene: 13. CDR3 sequence: CASSPTLGREGIQYF. The CDR3 nucleotides are TGTGCCAGCAGCCCCACCCTGGGTAGGGAGGGCATTCAGTACTTC.

The chain has TRBV7-9 and TRBJ1-2; 10 nucleotides line up with TRBD1. Trimming removed 5 bases from V and 3 bases from J; junction bases left unmatched: 6. CDR1 and CDR2 from the germline V gene are SEHNR and FQNEAQ (reference sequence). This CDR3 is built from 15 residues. The CDR3 region is CASSGRDRGDYGYTF. In nucleotides, the CDR3 is TGTGCCAGCAGCGGCCGGGACAGGGGCGACTATGGCTACACCTTC.

The chain links TRBV13 to TRBJ1-1; tentative D call: TRBD1 (5 bases). This CDR3 region has 16 residues. Trimming removed 4 bases from V and 5 bases from J, with 20 bases in between. Per the germline V gene, CDR1 is PRHDT and CDR2 is FYEKMQ (reference sequence). CDR3 region: CASSSGGGPYVTEAFF. The CDR3 coding sequence is TGTGCCAGCAGCTCGGGGGGTGGCCCCTATGTAACTGAAGCTTTCTTT.

The CDR3 is CASSTARVNEQFF. The CDR3 DNA is TGTGCCAGCAGCACCGCTAGAGTCAATGAGCAGTTCTTC. The chain couples TRBV7-9 to TRBJ2-1; D remains unclear. This CDR3 has 13 residues. In germline, CDR1 is SEHNR, CDR2 FQNEAQ (reference sequence). Trimming stripped 5 bases from V and 6 bases from J, with 11 bases between.

V and J are TRBV5-6 and TRBJ2-2; D remains ambiguous. Germline-derived CDR1 and CDR2 are SGHDT and YYEEEE. V gave up 0 bases and J gave up 6 bases, with 3 bases separating them. This CDR3 has 12 residues. The CDR3 DNA follows: TGTGCCAGCAGCTTGGGCTCCGGGGAGCTGTTTTTT. Translated: CASSLGSGELFF.

The chain links TRBV5-1 to TRBJ2-5; D uncertain. Germline V gives CDR1 SGHRS, CDR2 YFSETQ. The CDR3 is 14 residues long. Trimming removed 1 base from V and 5 bases from J, with 12 bases in between. CDR3: CASSLYAPGETQYF. The CDR3 nucleotides are TGCGCCAGCAGCTTGTACGCCCCCGGGGAGACCCAGTACTTC.

V is TRBV11-2 and J is TRBJ2-3; D not resolved. Germline V gene data show CDR1 as SGHAT and CDR2 as FQNNGV. The CDR3 runs to 10 residues. The CDR3 DNA reads as TGTGCGACCAGTGGAGATACGCAGTATTTT. Amino acid sequence: CATSGDTQYF.

The chain uses TRBV15 and TRBJ1-5; 7 nucleotides align to TRBD1. The CDR3 contains 15 residues. Germline values: CDR1 LNHNV, CDR2 YYDKDF (reference sequence). V was pared by 4 bases and J by 7 bases, with 10 bases of the junction left unmatched. CDR3 sequence: CATSIYGTDGQPQHF. The CDR3 region has the DNA TGTGCCACCAGCATCTACGGGACAGATGGACAGCCCCAGCATTTT.

V gene TRBV9 combines with J gene TRBJ2-1, with TRBD2 identical over 11 bases. The CDR3 is 14 residues long. J was trimmed by 9 bases and V by 5 bases; bases with no gene match: 7. The V gene's germline CDR1 is SGDLS and CDR2 YYNGEE. CDR3: CASSSGGAFSEQFF. The CDR3 coding sequence is TGTGCCAGCAGTAGCGGGGGGGCCTTTAGTGAGCAGTTCTTC. Variable domain in full (rest from reference TRBV9 and TRBJ2-1): DSGVTQTPKHLITATGQRVTLRCSPRSGDLSVYWYQQSLDQGLQFLIQYYNGEERAKGNILERFSAQQFPDLHSELNLSSLELGDSALYFCASSSGGAFSEQFFGPGTRLTVL.

The V and J genes are TRBV5-1 and TRBJ1-2; D not resolved. With 0 bases removed from V and 4 bases from J, the gap between germline ends came to 10 bases. The CDR3 totals 14 residues. Germline-derived CDR1 and CDR2 are SGHRS and YFSETQ. In nucleotides, the CDR3 is TGCGCCAGCAGCTTGGCCAGCATAGGCTATGGCTACACCTTC. It translates to CASSLASIGYGYTF.

This chain links TRBV10-2 with TRBJ2-3; 9 bases map to TRBD1. V gave up 8 bases and J gave up 6 bases; unmatched junction bases: 9. This CDR3 spans 14 amino acids. Germline assignment: CDR1 WSHSY and CDR2 SAAADI. CDR3 coding DNA: TGCGCCAGCGGAGGGGACAGGGAGGCCGATACGCAGTATTTT. Protein: CASGGDREADTQYF.

The rearrangement links TRBV10-2 to TRBJ1-5, with TRBD1 as a possible D gene (5 bases). The CDR3 is 16 amino acids. Germline V lookup: CDR1 WSHSY, CDR2 SAAADI. The V and J ends lost 3 bases and 4 bases respectively, with 16 bases between them. CDR3 residues: CASSERAGSGNQPQHF. The CDR3 nucleotides read TGCGCCAGCAGTGAACGGGCAGGGAGTGGAAATCAGCCCCAGCATTTT.

This chain uses TRBV4-1 with TRBJ2-7, with 7 nucleotides matching TRBD1. Per the germline V gene, CDR1 is MGHRA and CDR2 is YSYEKL. The CDR3 runs to 12 residues. V shed 6 bases and J 7 bases; nucleotides not matched to a gene: 6. The CDR3 is CASSPTGYEQYF. In DNA form, the CDR3 reads TGCGCCAGCAGTCCGACAGGGTATGAGCAGTACTTC.

The rearrangement joins TRBV6-6 to TRBJ2-7; no clear D gene. Germline V gene lookup returns CDR1 MNHNY and CDR2 SVGAGI (reference sequence). This CDR3 is built from 14 residues. Trimming left V 5 bases short and J 1 base short, with 12 bases between. CDR3 nucleotides: TGTGCCAGCAGTGACCCGACTCGTTCCTACGAGCAGTACTTC. It yields the protein CASSDPTRSYEQYF.

The chain links TRBV4-3 to TRBJ1-2; TRBD1 matches at 7 bases. Per the germline V gene, CDR1 is LGHNA and CDR2 is YSLEER. This CDR3 has 16 residues. The trim removed 1 base at V and 6 bases at J, leaving 11 bases unmatched. The CDR3 region is CASSQVDRVWLDGYTF. The CDR3 region has the DNA TGCGCCAGCAGCCAAGTTGACAGGGTTTGGTTAGATGGCTACACCTTC.

This chain connects TRBV27 to TRBJ2-1; 13 nucleotides agree with TRBD2. The CDR3 is 16 residues long. Germline loops: CDR1 MNHEY, CDR2 SMNVEV (reference sequence). The junction had 8 bases not matched to a gene; V was cut back by 4 bases and J by 8 bases. CDR3 in DNA: TGTGCCAGCAGTTCCCGACTAGCGGGAGGCCCCGATGAGCAGTTCTTC. It encodes CASSSRLAGGPDEQFF.